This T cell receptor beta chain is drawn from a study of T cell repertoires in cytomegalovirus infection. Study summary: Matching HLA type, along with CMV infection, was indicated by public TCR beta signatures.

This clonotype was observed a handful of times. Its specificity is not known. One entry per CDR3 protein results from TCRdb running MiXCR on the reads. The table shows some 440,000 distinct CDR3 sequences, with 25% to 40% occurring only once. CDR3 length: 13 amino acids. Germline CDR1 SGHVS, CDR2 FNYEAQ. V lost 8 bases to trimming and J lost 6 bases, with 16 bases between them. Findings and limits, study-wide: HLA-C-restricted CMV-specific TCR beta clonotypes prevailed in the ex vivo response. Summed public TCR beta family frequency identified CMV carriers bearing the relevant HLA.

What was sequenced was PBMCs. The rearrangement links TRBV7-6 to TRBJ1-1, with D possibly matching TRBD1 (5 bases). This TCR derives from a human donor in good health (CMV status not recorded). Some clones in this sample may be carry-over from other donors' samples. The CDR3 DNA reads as TGTGCCAGCGGAGGGGCAGCCACCCCTGAAGCTTTCTTT. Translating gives CASGGAATPEAFF.